The TCR beta chain under discussion was sequenced for a study of T cell responses to AZD1222 COVID-19 vaccine. Study conclusions and caveats: Compared with day 0, the breadth and depth of the Spike-specific TCR repertoire rose significantly after two doses of AZD1222. It should be noted that donors were predominantly white British and more often female, and clonal diversity was possibly underestimated. Just six people given AZD1222 tested seropositive at baseline. Within unmutated variant regions lay the reported targets of nearly half of spike-specific TCRs.

This clone came up once. What it binds is unknown. The protocol was immunoSEQ multiplex PCR, while the TCRdb copy is restricted to in-frame clones and leaves out a portion. The table records about 120,000 clones, around 87% of them present only once. V shed 2 bases and J shed 3 bases, with 11 bases lying between them. The CDR3 loop spans 15 amino acids. Germline V gene sequence: CDR1 LGHDT, CDR2 YNNKEL (reference sequence). The sample here was peripheral blood, taken on day 0 of AZD1222 vaccination. This clonotype was obtained from an adult in good health. The chain is built from TRBV3-1 (or the pseudogene TRBV3-2) and TRBJ2-1, with D unresolved. The CDR3 region is CASSQNHLGYNEQFF. The CDR3 bases are TGTGCCAGCAGCCAAAATCATCTCGGCTACAATGAGCAGTTCTTC.